Presented here are 23 T cell receptor beta chains from one specimen sequenced in a study of PD-L1 blockade in urothelial cancer. Time point meaning: peripheral blood 6 weeks after treatment start. Clones were read by immunoSEQ multiplex PCR, and TCRdb kept only the in-frame ones, dropping some. The sample has approximately 50,000 clones; roughly 91% are singletons. Sequencing was performed on PBMCs, taken around atezolizumab (anti-PD-L1) treatment. Receptors were obtained from a man in his sixties with urothelial cancer.

This chain uses TRBV6-1 with TRBJ1-6; D not resolved. The ends were cut back, 8 bases at V and 8 bases at J, with 13 bases in the middle. Germline CDR1 and CDR2: MNHNS and SASEGT. The CDR3 runs to 13 residues. The CDR3 reads CASGGESYSPLHF. The DNA of the CDR3 is TGTGCCAGCGGCGGAGAGAGCTATTCACCCCTCCACTTT.

The gene calls are TRBV5-5 and TRBJ2-7; 7 nucleotides match TRBD2. The V gene's germline CDR1 is SGHKS and CDR2 YYEKEE (reference sequence). The CDR3 is made up of 14 amino acids. Trimming cost V 2 bases and J 5 bases; bases outside gene matches: 7. CDR3: CASSFVRGSHEQYF. CDR3 nucleotides: TGTGCCAGCAGCTTCGTCCGCGGGAGCCACGAGCAGTACTTC.

This chain joins TRBV19 and TRBJ1-5; 12 nucleotides agree with TRBD1. V shed 8 bases and J 4 bases; nucleotides not matched to a gene: 6. This CDR3 region has 15 residues. Germline V lookup: CDR1 LNHDA, CDR2 SQIVND (reference sequence). The CDR3 loop reads CASVGTGGLNQPQHF. In DNA, the CDR3 is TGTGCCAGTGTCGGGACAGGGGGCCTAAATCAGCCCCAGCATTTT.

The chain combines TRBV6-6 with TRBJ2-7; 10 nucleotides align to TRBD1. Germline V gene data show CDR1 as MNHNY and CDR2 as SVGAGI (reference sequence). Losses at the gene ends were 5 bases for V and 3 bases for J; bases not matched to a gene: 4. CDR3 size: 14 residues. CDR3 protein: CASSNRDRGYEQYF. CDR3 sequence (DNA): TGTGCCAGCAGTAACCGGGACAGGGGCTACGAGCAGTACTTC.

The rearrangement joins TRBV10-3 to TRBJ1-1; the D gene is possibly TRBD1 (5 bases). CDR3 size: 13 residues. Trimming removed 5 bases from V and 1 base from J, with 8 bases in between. Looked up from germline, CDR1 is ENHRY and CDR2 is SYGVKD. In nucleotides, the CDR3 is TGTGCCATCAGTACAGGACCGAACACTGAAGCTTTCTTT. It specifies CAISTGPNTEAFF.

The chain couples TRBV6-1 to TRBJ2-5; D gene uncertain. CDR3 length: 12 residues. V gave up 6 bases and J gave up 5 bases, with 10 bases separating them. Germline V gene sequence: CDR1 MNHNS, CDR2 SASEGT. DNA of the CDR3: TGTGCCAGCAGCAACTTACGGGAGACCCAGTACTTC. This gives the protein CASSNLRETQYF.

The chain couples TRBV25-1 to TRBJ2-2; perhaps TRBD1 as D (6 bases). The germline CDR1 and CDR2 sequences are MGHDK and SYGVNS. Trimming pared 4 bases from V and 10 bases from J, leaving 13 bases between. The CDR3 is made up of 13 amino acids. The CDR3 spells CASSGYRDVELFF. CDR3 sequence (DNA): TGTGCCAGCAGTGGTTACAGGGACGTGGAGCTGTTTTTT.

The V and J genes are TRBV11-2 and TRBJ2-7; TRBD1 agrees at 7 bases. In germline, CDR1 is SGHAT, CDR2 FQNNGV. The V gene end was trimmed by 6 bases and the J gene end by 6 bases; junction bases not matched to a gene: 5. This CDR3 has 12 amino acids. CDR3 residues: CASRGAGGEQYF. CDR3 DNA sequence: TGTGCCAGCAGGGGGGCAGGGGGCGAGCAGTACTTC.

The J gene is TRBJ2-7, the V gene TRBV4-2, with 7 positions matching TRBD1. From germline, CDR1 is LGHNA and CDR2 YNFKEQ. V was pared by 3 bases and J by 4 bases, with 12 bases of the junction left unmatched. The CDR3 is 16 amino acids. The CDR3: CASSQRDRDKVYEQYF. The DNA of the CDR3 is TGTGCCAGCAGCCAGCGCGACAGGGACAAGGTATACGAGCAGTACTTC.

The chain joins TRBV7-8 to TRBJ2-7, with D possibly being TRBD2 (6 bases). CDR1 and CDR2 (germline): SGHVS, FQNEAQ. This CDR3 has 14 residues. The V end lost 3 bases, the J end lost 5 bases, and 14 bases lay between the germline ends. This CDR3 reads CASSFDMGLNEQYF. The CDR3 coding sequence is TGTGCCAGCAGCTTCGATATGGGACTTAACGAGCAGTACTTC.

The chain joins TRBV5-4 to TRBJ1-1; no definite D call. Germline V CDR1 and CDR2: SGHNT, YYREEE (reference sequence). V lost 4 bases, J lost 1 base, and 11 bases lay in between. The CDR3 is 14 amino acids. This CDR3 is CASSPWAGNTEAFF. CDR3 in DNA: TGTGCCAGCAGCCCCTGGGCGGGGAACACTGAAGCTTTCTTT.

CDR3 nucleotide sequence: TGTGCCAGCAGCCCGACAGGAAGTGGTCAGCCCCAGCATTTT. Translating it yields CASSPTGSGQPQHF. The genes are TRBV5-7 and TRBJ1-5, with D perhaps TRBD1 (6 bases). TRBV5-7 is known as an ORF, though its function is uncertain. This CDR3 is 14 amino acids long. Trimming pared 4 bases from V and 6 bases from J, leaving 14 bases between.

This clone was counted once. CDR3: CASSPAEGGELFF. The CDR3 DNA reads TGTGCCAGCTCACCGGCAGAGGGCGGGGAGCTGTTTTTT. J is TRBJ2-2 and V is TRBV18; maybe TRBD2 (5 bases). The CDR3 spans 13 residues. Germline CDR1 KGHSH, CDR2 LQKENI. Between the trimmed V and J ends, which lost 3 bases and 7 bases, there was a span of 9 bases.

This chain connects TRBV10-3 to TRBJ2-1, with D possibly being TRBD2 (5 bases). Trimming shortened V by 6 bases and J by 2 bases, and 11 bases separated the two germline ends. Germline lookup yields CDR1 ENHRY and CDR2 SYGVKD. This CDR3 contains 14 residues. The CDR3 DNA reads TGTGCCATCAGGGAGGATAGTACCTACAATGAGCAGTTCTTC. This encodes CAIREDSTYNEQFF.

This clone was counted once. The V call is TRBV19, the J call TRBJ2-7; 7 nucleotides agree with TRBD1. Trimming cost V 6 bases and J 3 bases; bases outside gene matches: 11. Germline values: CDR1 LNHDA, CDR2 SQIVND (reference sequence). The CDR3 runs 15 residues. CDR3 coding DNA: TGTGCCAGTAGAGTTTCCGGGACAGCACTCTACGAGCAGTACTTC. This codes for CASRVSGTALYEQYF.

The rearrangement links TRBV19 to TRBJ2-1, with 14 bases aligning to TRBD2. V lost 3 bases to trimming and J lost 8 bases; unmatched junction nucleotides: 12. Germline loops: CDR1 LNHDA, CDR2 SQIVND (reference sequence). This CDR3 has 18 residues. In DNA form, the CDR3 reads TGTGCCAGTAGTATTTCCGGGACTAGCGGGAGAGGGAGTTATGAGCAGTTCTTC. Its protein product is CASSISGTSGRGSYEQFF.

The chain has TRBV2 and TRBJ1-3; no firm D call. V lost 8 bases to trimming and J lost 0 bases, with 11 bases between them. The CDR3 length is 14 residues. Germline V CDR1 and CDR2: SNHLY, FYNNEI. The CDR3 sequence is CASLPLSSGNTIYF. For the CDR3, the DNA is TGTGCCAGCCTACCCTTGAGCTCTGGAAACACCATATATTTT.

This chain connects TRBV6-5 to TRBJ2-3, with D unclear. The CDR3 has 16 residues. The V end lost 0 bases, the J end lost 0 bases, and 10 bases lay between the germline ends. CDR1 MNHEY and CDR2 SVGAGI come from the germline V gene. Here the CDR3 DNA reads TGTGCCAGCAGTTACTCGGGCAAACTTAGCACAGATACGCAGTATTTT. This translates into CASSYSGKLSTDTQYF.

The chain has TRBV6-5 and TRBJ2-1; 7 bases are shared with TRBD1. Germline loops: CDR1 MNHEY, CDR2 SVGAGI. The trim removed 10 bases at V and 0 bases at J, leaving 3 bases unmatched. The CDR3 extends over 13 amino acids. CDR3 nucleotides: TGTGCCACCCACAGGGGCTCCTACAATGAGCAGTTCTTC. It is translated as CATHRGSYNEQFF.

This clone was counted a single time. The chain is built from TRBV12-5 and TRBJ1-2; the D gene is possibly TRBD1 (6 bases). Trimming took off 5 bases at V and 3 bases at J, with 16 bases between the two ends. Germline V gene lookup returns CDR1 LGHNT and CDR2 FRNRAP. The CDR3 loop spans 15 amino acids. The CDR3 DNA reads TGTGCTAGTGGTCCAACCCCCCCAGGGGACTATGGCTACACCTTC. The encoded protein is CASGPTPPGDYGYTF.

The chain uses TRBV28 and TRBJ2-3; tentatively, D is TRBD2 (6 bases). The CDR3 runs 16 residues. Germline V CDR1 and CDR2: MDHEN, SYDVKM. V gave up 5 bases and J gave up 3 bases, with 18 bases separating them. The CDR3 spells CASSPKGAGRTDTQYF. CDR3 nucleotides: TGTGCCAGCAGTCCAAAAGGGGCAGGGAGGACAGATACGCAGTATTTT.

This clone was observed a handful of times. The chain has TRBV19 and TRBJ2-2, with TRBD1 identical over 7 bases. The CDR3 is 14 residues long. Germline V CDR1 and CDR2: LNHDA, SQIVND (reference sequence). Trimming at V came to 4 bases and at J to 8 bases, leaving 7 bases not matched to a gene. Here the CDR3 reads CASSSDRVSGELFF. The CDR3 nucleotides read TGTGCCAGTAGTAGCGACAGGGTATCTGGGGAGCTGTTTTTT.

The CDR3 loop is CASTDSSPFEAFF. CDR3 DNA: TGTGCCAGCACTGACAGCTCGCCCTTTGAAGCTTTCTTT. The chain has TRBV6-6 and TRBJ1-1, with D perhaps TRBD1 (5 bases). CDR1 and CDR2 from the germline V gene are MNHNY and SVGAGI (reference sequence). This CDR3 contains 13 residues. Trimming stripped 7 bases from V and 7 bases from J, with 16 bases between.